This T cell receptor (beta chain) was profiled in a study of cytomegalovirus exposure and HLA in healthy donors. Study summary: Caucasian-associated ancestry cluster membership applied to 75% to 85% of some 400 genotyped donors.

On this clone itself: The antigen remains unidentified.

Per the germline V gene, CDR1 is MGHDK and CDR2 is SYGVNS. V was clipped by 3 bases and J by 1 base; unmatched bases: 5. The CDR3 is made up of 15 amino acids. It was with 60 Vbeta and 13 Jbeta primers that the PCR ran. Produced via immunoSEQ multiplex PCR; TCRdb's table is partial and in-frame only. This table has more than 150,000 clones, approximately 84% appearing once. Study results and caveats: Presence/absence analyses supposed approximately even sequencing depth among donors. In vitro work confirmed that a few CMV-associated chains recognize CMV antigens. In a later analysis, the majority of CMV-associated beta chains seemingly showed HLA restriction.

The specimen was PBMCs. This TCR derives from a girl aged 10 to 17 in good health and CMV-seropositive. The chain combines TRBV25-1 with TRBJ2-7, with 8 bases lining up with TRBD1. The CDR3 loop reads CASSEEQGVSYEQYF. CDR3 DNA sequence: TGTGCCAGCAGTGAGGAACAGGGGGTGTCCTACGAGCAGTACTTC.